The clone carrying this T cell receptor (beta chain) appeared many times. The length of the CDR3 is 14 residues. V gave up 1 base and J gave up 1 base, with 7 bases separating them. Looked up from germline, CDR1 is MNHEY and CDR2 is SVGAGI. The data belong to a study of T cells in Graves' hyperthyroidism and ophthalmopathy. The investigators amplified TCR beta CDR3 regions from RNA transcripts. HTBI primers drove first-round RT-PCR of the TCR CDR3. TCRdb processed the multiplex PCR reads anew with MiXCR; each CDR3 protein has one entry. The table lists about 520,000 distinct CDR3 sequences, approximately 25% of them singletons, with about 10% in the top ten.

The chain has TRBV6-5 and TRBJ1-1; D gene ambiguous. The sequence came from a woman aged 25 to 39 with Graves' ophthalmopathy. The sample consisted of blood. The CDR3 sequence is CASSYWTGNTEAFF. CDR3 DNA sequence: TGTGCCAGCAGTTACTGGACGGGGAACACTGAAGCTTTCTTT.